The 32 T cell receptor beta chains listed next were all sequenced from one sample in a study of T cells expressing NK-cell markers. TCRdb reprocessed the 5' RACE reads, with one entry per CDR3 protein and no DNA. This sample's table has about 430,000 distinct CDR3 sequences. Specimen: blood T cells: a sorted CD56 or NKG2C T cell subset, CD4+ or CD8+ T cells, or bulk PBMC T cells (not recorded which). The receptors shown here come from a woman aged 45 to 65 in good health.

The CDR3 protein is CASSQPTLNTEAFF. The chain joins TRBV4-1 to TRBJ1-1. The germline V gene has CDR1 MGHRA and CDR2 YSYEKL. The CDR3 is 14 amino acids.

The chain joins TRBV7-2 to TRBJ2-2; checking the TCRdb D call of TRBD1 is not possible without DNA. CDR1 is SGHTA and CDR2 is FQGNSA in the germline V gene. This CDR3 spans 16 amino acids. The CDR3 sequence is CASSLAPTSWTGELFF.

The chain is built from TRBV14 and TRBJ2-2. The CDR3 is 13 amino acids. Germline V CDR1 and CDR2: SGHDN, FVKESK. CDR3 protein: CASSPNVLGELFF.

V is TRBV5-1 and J is TRBJ1-2; TCRdb's D gene call, TRBD1, goes unchecked for lack of DNA. In germline, CDR1 is SGHRS, CDR2 YFSETQ. The CDR3 is 15 residues long. CDR3 sequence reads: CASSLGGQGKGGYTF. The full variable domain, in which reference TRBV5-1 and TRBJ1-2 provide the parts outside the CDR3, is KAGVTQTPRYLIKTRGQQVTLSCSPISGHRSVSWYQQTPGQGLQFLFEYFSETQRNKGNFPGRFSGRQFSNSRSEMNVSTLELGDSALYLCASSLGGQGKGGYTFGSGTRLTVV.

V and J are TRBV7-3 and TRBJ2-1; absent DNA, TCRdb's TRBD2 call cannot be checked. CDR3 length equals 13 residues. Germline V gene lookup returns CDR1 SGHTA and CDR2 FQGTGA. The CDR3 is CASSPKGGREQFF.

V gene TRBV11-2 combines with J gene TRBJ1-4; the TRBD1 assignment by TCRdb is unverifiable without DNA. Germline V gene data show CDR1 as SGHAT and CDR2 as FQNNGV. The CDR3 totals 15 residues. CDR3 loop: CASSPGTATNEKLFF.

This chain connects TRBV27 to TRBJ2-2; the TCRdb call, TRBD1, lacks DNA for checking. The CDR3 covers 17 residues. Germline CDR1 reads MNHEY; CDR2 reads SMNVEV (reference sequence). The CDR3 here is CASSSVTGTGVAGELFF.

The chain joins TRBV7-3 to TRBJ2-1; the D call of TRBD2 rests on TCRdb alone, since no DNA is present to check it. Germline V gene sequence: CDR1 SGHTA, CDR2 FQGTGA. The CDR3 covers 19 residues. The CDR3 here is CASSRGLAGPRGSYNEQFF.

The chain recombines TRBV28 with TRBJ2-3; TCRdb outputs TRBD2, but without DNA this stays unchecked. The germline CDR1 and CDR2 sequences are MDHEN and SYDVKM. CDR3 size: 15 residues. The CDR3 loop is CASSATSGSTDTQYF.

This chain joins TRBV11-3 and TRBJ2-5. This CDR3 region has 12 residues. Looked up from germline, CDR1 is SGHNT and CDR2 is YENEEA. The CDR3 sequence: CASSSSSETQYF.

The genes are TRBV6-6 and TRBJ2-3; the D call from TCRdb, TRBD2, cannot be confirmed without DNA. CDR3 length equals 16 residues. CDR1 and CDR2 from the germline V gene are MNHNY and SVGAGI (reference sequence). CDR3 residues: CASSPRGAGAKDTQYF.

The chain has TRBV10-3 and TRBJ1-1. The CDR3 is 15 amino acids. CDR1 ENHRY and CDR2 SYGVKD come from the germline V gene. Here the CDR3 reads CAISPTGRESPEAFF.

V usage is TRBV7-8 and J usage is TRBJ2-1; TCRdb's D call, TRBD2, is unchecked because there is no DNA. The CDR3 loop spans 15 amino acids. CDR1 and CDR2 from the germline V gene are SGHVS and FQNEAQ. This CDR3 is CASTKTRDQYNEQFF.

The gene calls are TRBV13 and TRBJ2-5; TCRdb's D call, TRBD2, is unchecked because there is no DNA. Germline assignment: CDR1 PRHDT and CDR2 FYEKMQ (reference sequence). This CDR3 is built from 14 residues. CDR3 region: CASSLGRASVTQYF.

The V call is TRBV7-2, the J call TRBJ2-1. Germline V lookup: CDR1 SGHTA, CDR2 FQGNSA. CDR3 length: 11 amino acids. The CDR3 spells CASSIDSEQFF.

The rearrangement links TRBV2 to TRBJ2-6; TCRdb reports TRBD2, a call that lacks DNA to check it against. The CDR3 contains 14 residues. Germline V CDR1 and CDR2: SNHLY, FYNNEI. CDR3 in amino acids: CAISGSTGANVLTF.

The gene calls are TRBV12-3 or TRBV12-4 and TRBJ1-1; TCRdb picks TRBD1, but there is no DNA to check that call. CDR3 length: 12 amino acids. CDR3 protein: CASSLEGRVAFF.

The chain links TRBV6-6 to TRBJ1-4; TCRdb selects TRBD1, and the lack of DNA leaves this call unchecked. The V gene's germline CDR1 is MNHNY and CDR2 SVGAGI (reference sequence). The length of the CDR3 is 16 residues. This CDR3 is CASSLLLQGSGEKLFF.

The rearrangement links TRBV20-1 to TRBJ2-7; the TCRdb D gene call, TRBD2, has no DNA to confirm it. The germline CDR1 and CDR2 sequences are DFQATT and SNEGSKA (reference sequence). The CDR3 spans 15 residues. The CDR3: CSARSVLAEAYEQYF.

The rearrangement joins TRBV5-1 to TRBJ2-7; TCRdb names TRBD1, which stays unverified in the absence of DNA. Germline assignment: CDR1 SGHRS and CDR2 YFSETQ. The CDR3 contains 17 residues. CDR3 loop: CASSLASSGIRSYEQYF.

This sequence joins TRBV5-1 and TRBJ2-3. CDR1 is SGHRS and CDR2 is YFSETQ in the germline V gene. The CDR3 has 11 amino acids. CDR3 amino acids: CASSYGDAQYF.

The chain joins TRBV7-2 to TRBJ2-6; with no DNA, the TCRdb D assignment of TRBD1 cannot be verified. Germline values: CDR1 SGHTA, CDR2 FQGNSA. The length of the CDR3 is 17 residues. CDR3 amino acids: CASSLSSTGSGANVLTF. The full variable domain, its missing parts supplied by reference TRBV7-2 and TRBJ2-6, is GAGVSQSPSNKVTEKGKDVELRCDPISGHTALYWYRQSLGQGLEFLIYFQGNSAPDKSGLPSDRFSAERTGGSVSTLTIQRTQQEDSAVYLCASSLSSTGSGANVLTFGAGSRLTVL.

The rearrangement links TRBV10-3 to TRBJ2-1. The V gene's germline CDR1 is ENHRY and CDR2 SYGVKD. This CDR3 region has 15 residues. CDR3 protein: CAIRPDPEVYNEQFF.

The chain links TRBV24-1 to TRBJ2-5; TCRdb's D call, TRBD1, is unchecked because there is no DNA. The CDR3 runs 13 residues. Germline V gene data show CDR1 as KGHDR and CDR2 as SFDVKD. The CDR3 sequence is CATSVSGRETQYF.

The chain combines TRBV5-1 with TRBJ2-1; TCRdb's D call of TRBD2 is untestable without DNA. Germline CDR1 and CDR2: SGHRS and YFSETQ. The CDR3 length is 15 residues. The CDR3 sequence: CASSFLTSGIDEQFF.

The chain joins TRBV5-1 to TRBJ2-2; as DNA is missing, the TRBD1 call by TCRdb cannot be tested. This CDR3 has 19 residues. Germline CDR1 and CDR2: SGHRS and YFSETQ. CDR3 region: CASSFGLLGQGVNTGELFF.

The chain combines TRBV5-5 with TRBJ2-7; the D call of TRBD1 rests on TCRdb alone, since no DNA is present to check it. The length of the CDR3 is 16 residues. Germline-derived CDR1 and CDR2 are SGHKS and YYEKEE (reference sequence). The CDR3: CASSSDQHGTIYEQYF.

The chain carries TRBV29-1 and TRBJ1-1; TCRdb reports TRBD1, a call that lacks DNA to check it against. Germline CDR1 and CDR2: SQVTM and ANQGSEA. CDR3 length: 14 amino acids. The CDR3 loop reads CSVEADRADTEAFF.

The V call is TRBV12-3 or TRBV12-4, the J call TRBJ1-3; TCRdb selects TRBD1, and the lack of DNA leaves this call unchecked. The CDR3 spans 12 residues. CDR3 in amino acids: CASSGQGTTIYF.

J is TRBJ2-7 and V is TRBV7-8. Germline CDR1 reads SGHVS; CDR2 reads FQNEAQ. The CDR3 sequence is 17 residues long. Here the CDR3 reads CASSALVVAEIFSEQYF.

CDR3 sequence reads: CASSQLLIRVVVTDTQYF. This chain uses TRBV23-1 with TRBJ2-3; without DNA, the TCRdb call of TRBD1 cannot be checked. TRBV23-1 qualifies as an ORF whose function is uncertain. The CDR3 loop spans 18 amino acids.

The rearrangement uses TRBV3-1 and TRBJ2-5. The germline V gene has CDR1 LGHDT and CDR2 YNNKEL (reference sequence). This CDR3 spans 14 amino acids. CDR3 region: CASSQASSRETQYF.